The clone carrying this TCR beta chain is categorized as medium-sized. Its matching antigen is unknown. The sample carries other DNA sequences with the same CDR3. The data were taken from a study of long-term antiretroviral therapy in people with HIV. Study observations and caveats: Clonal populations expanded prior to ART predominated within the repertoire at all time points.

This CDR3 region has 16 residues. V was shortened by 0 bases and J by 1 base, with 11 bases between the two germline ends. Germline assignment: CDR1 MGHRA and CDR2 YSYEKL. Version v3.0 of the immunoSEQ assay ran at survey level. Per-sample TRB depth target: about 40,000-50,000 T-cell genomes. Method: immunoSEQ multiplex PCR; TCRdb's copy keeps in-frame clones and lacks some. The data contain approximately 17,000 clones, more than 80% of them singletons. This specimen consisted of unsorted PBMCs, obtained 0.6 years after starting antiretroviral therapy. This TCR was recovered from a woman between 18 and 30 years old with HIV. The chain links TRBV4-1 to TRBJ2-3; no reliable D call. The DNA for the CDR3 is TGCGCCAGCAGCCAAGAAGGTTCCCCGGGCACAGATACGCAGTATTTT. Its translation is CASSQEGSPGTDTQYF.